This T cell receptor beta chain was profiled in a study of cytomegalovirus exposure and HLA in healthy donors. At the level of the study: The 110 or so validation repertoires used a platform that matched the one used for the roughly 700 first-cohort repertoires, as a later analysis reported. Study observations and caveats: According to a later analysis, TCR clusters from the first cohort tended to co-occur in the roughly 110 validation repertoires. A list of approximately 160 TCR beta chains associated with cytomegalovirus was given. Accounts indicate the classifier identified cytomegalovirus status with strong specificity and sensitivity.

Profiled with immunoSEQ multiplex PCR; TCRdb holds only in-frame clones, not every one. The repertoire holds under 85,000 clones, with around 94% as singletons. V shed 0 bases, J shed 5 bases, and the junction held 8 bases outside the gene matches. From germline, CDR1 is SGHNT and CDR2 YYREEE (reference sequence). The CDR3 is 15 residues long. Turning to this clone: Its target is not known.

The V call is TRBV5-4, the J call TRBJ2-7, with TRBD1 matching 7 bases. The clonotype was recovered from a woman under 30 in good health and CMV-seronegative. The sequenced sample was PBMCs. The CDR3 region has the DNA TGTGCCAGCAGCTTGGTGGGAAGGACAGGCAACGAGCAGTACTTC. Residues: CASSLVGRTGNEQYF.